The 8 T cell receptor beta chains listed next were all sequenced from one sample in a study of CD8 T cells in ankylosing spondylitis. One entry per CDR3 protein results from TCRdb running MiXCR on the 5' RACE reads. Of around 250,000 distinct CDR3 sequences detected, around 10% appear once; the ten largest clones hold 5.5% to 8%. The source material was blood, either unsorted or a sorted T cell fraction (not recorded which). These receptors all stem from a male donor with ankylosing spondylitis or in good health (not recorded which).

This clonotype showed up many times. CDR3 nucleotide sequence: TGCGCCAGCAGCTTGTCGGCTCAGAACATGAACACTGAAGCTTTCTTT. Translating gives CASSLSAQNMNTEAFF. The chain joins TRBV5-1 to TRBJ1-1; D gene unclear. The CDR3 is 16 amino acids. Germline V lookup: CDR1 SGHRS, CDR2 YFSETQ. V lost 1 base, J lost 0 bases, and 13 bases lay in between. Drawing the rest from reference TRBV5-1 and TRBJ1-1, the complete variable domain is KAGVTQTPRYLIKTRGQQVTLSCSPISGHRSVSWYQQTPGQGLQFLFEYFSETQRNKGNFPGRFSGRQFSNSRSEMNVSTLELGDSALYLCASSLSAQNMNTEAFFGQGTRLTVV.

This chain joins TRBV28 and TRBJ2-7; TRBD1 is a possible D gene (5 bases). The CDR3 runs to 12 residues. The germline CDR1 and CDR2 sequences are MDHEN and SYDVKM. V was pared by 6 bases and J by 3 bases, with 9 bases between. The CDR3 protein is CASRAQGYEQYF. The CDR3 DNA reads TGTGCCAGCAGGGCGCAGGGCTACGAGCAGTACTTC.

There are a few counts of this clonotype. The chain joins TRBV7-9 to TRBJ2-7; D assignment may be TRBD1 or TRBD2 (6 bases each). The CDR3 contains 15 residues. The germline gives CDR1 SEHNR, CDR2 FQNEAQ (reference sequence). Trimming took 7 bases from V and 4 from J, leaving 20 bases between them. The DNA of the CDR3 is TGTGCCAGCATCGCATTGAAGGGGGGTTATTACGAGCAGTACTTC. This sequence encodes CASIALKGGYYEQYF.

J is TRBJ2-5 and V is TRBV11-3; 12 bases are shared with TRBD2. Germline trimming cut 3 bases from V and 4 bases from J; bases unmatched to any gene: 6. CDR3 length: 16 residues. The germline V gene has CDR1 SGHNT and CDR2 YENEEA. CDR3 sequence: CASSLSSGGAVETQYF. The DNA for the CDR3 is TGTGCCAGCAGCTTGTCTAGCGGGGGGGCAGTAGAGACCCAGTACTTC.

The rearrangement links TRBV5-1 to TRBJ2-1; 14 bases fit TRBD2. The CDR3 is 19 amino acids. Germline V gene lookup returns CDR1 SGHRS and CDR2 YFSETQ. Trimming removed 4 bases from V and 4 bases from J; junction bases left unmatched: 13. The CDR3: CASSARTSGGPGTYNEQFF. The CDR3 DNA reads TGCGCCAGCAGCGCAAGGACTAGCGGGGGGCCGGGGACTTACAATGAGCAGTTCTTC. Full variable domain (rest looked up from reference TRBV5-1 and TRBJ2-1): KAGVTQTPRYLIKTRGQQVTLSCSPISGHRSVSWYQQTPGQGLQFLFEYFSETQRNKGNFPGRFSGRQFSNSRSEMNVSTLELGDSALYLCASSARTSGGPGTYNEQFFGPGTRLTVL.

This clonotype was seen only a few times. The CDR3 sequence: CATDRVYTF. The CDR3 DNA reads TGTGCCACCGACAGGGTTTACACCTTC. The chain couples TRBV7-9 to TRBJ1-2; TRBD1 agrees at 7 bases. This CDR3 is 9 amino acids long. Germline values: CDR1 SEHNR, CDR2 FQNEAQ (reference sequence). V trimming: 10 bases; J trimming: 11 bases; junction bases outside the gene matches: 4.

This clonotype was seen a few times. The chain joins TRBV4-2 to TRBJ2-3; maybe TRBD1 (6 bases). The germline CDR1 and CDR2 sequences are LGHNA and YNFKEQ. The length of the CDR3 is 15 residues. Trimming took 1 base from V and 3 from J, leaving 11 bases between them. The CDR3 DNA reads as TGTGCCAGCAGCCAAGTTACAGGGATTACAGATACGCAGTATTTT. Amino acid sequence: CASSQVTGITDTQYF.

Details on this clonotype: Its ends do not fully match the called genes, so a read error is possible. The CDR3 bases are TGCTGTGCTATATCAGCGGGGGGCCCCAGCTCCTACAATGAGCAGTTCTTC. Protein sequence: CCAISAGGPSSYNEQFF. V is TRBV20-1 and J is TRBJ2-1; 9 bases fit TRBD2. CDR1 and CDR2 (germline): DFQATT, SNEGSKA (reference sequence). The CDR3 contains 17 residues.